One and the same sample provided the 2 T cell receptor beta chains below, sequenced in a study of T cell responses to AZD1222 COVID-19 vaccine. The data were produced by immunoSEQ multiplex PCR, yet TCRdb's version contains in-frame clones alone and is incomplete. The sample lists 250,000 or so clones, 85% to 95% seen once, with 0.55% in the top ten. Specimen: peripheral blood, collected on day 0 of AZD1222 vaccination. These receptor sequences come from an adult in good health.

V usage is TRBV2 and J usage is TRBJ1-4; 9 bases match TRBD1. The ends lost 4 bases at V and 1 base at J; junction bases unmatched: 7. CDR1 and CDR2 (germline): SNHLY, FYNNEI. This CDR3 has 17 amino acids. CDR3 in amino acids: CASSGGPGQGTNEKLFF. The CDR3, as DNA: TGTGCCAGCAGTGGAGGGCCGGGACAGGGAACTAATGAAAAACTGTTTTTT.

Here the CDR3 DNA reads TGCACCGGGACAGATAATGAAAAACTGTTTTTT. It encodes CTGTDNEKLFF. The chain joins TRBV20-1 to TRBJ1-4, with TRBD1 identical over 7 bases. The CDR3 runs 11 residues. Germline CDR1 DFQATT, CDR2 SNEGSKA (reference sequence).